This T cell receptor beta chain comes out of a study of OX40 agonist ivuxolimab in advanced cancers. Notes on this clone: Its target is not known.

Study-wide results and caveats: Among the lowest peripheral clonal expansion occurred in 0.1-3.0 mg/kg partial responders.

This table comes from immunoSEQ multiplex PCR, and its TCRdb copy is limited to in-frame clones, with some not included. In the table there are 60,000 to 75,000 clones, about 89% of which are singletons. V was trimmed by 5 bases and J by 7 bases, leaving 9 bases between them. CDR1 is SEHNR and CDR2 is FQNEAQ in the germline V gene (reference sequence). This CDR3 comprises 11 residues. The V gene is TRBV7-9, the J gene TRBJ2-7; the D is unclear. The sequencing used CD4+ or CD8+ T cells sorted from blood, collected in a trial of the OX40 agonist ivuxolimab. The clonotype was recovered from an adult with an advanced solid tumor such as melanoma, head and neck, liver or kidney cancer. Here the CDR3 reads CASSHQEEQYF. The CDR3 DNA sequence: TGTGCCAGCAGCCATCAAGAGGAGCAGTACTTC. The whole variable domain, remainder taken from reference TRBV7-9 and TRBJ2-7, is DTGVSQNPRHKITKRGQNVTFRCDPISEHNRLYWYRQTLGQGPEFLTYFQNEAQLEKSRLLSDRFSAERPKGSFSTLEIQRTEQGDSAMYLCASSHQEEQYFGPGTRLTVT.